This TCR beta chain is drawn from a study of T cells in Graves' hyperthyroidism and ophthalmopathy. The TCR beta CDR3 regions underwent amplification using RNA transcripts as the source. A set of HTBI primers served as the primers for a first-round RT-PCR of the TCR CDR3. One entry per CDR3 protein, called by TCRdb with MiXCR from the multiplex PCR reads. The table shows 350,000 or so distinct CDR3 sequences, with approximately 22% occurring only once. In this sample, this clonotype turned up many times. Its antigen remains unidentified. Germline CDR1 and CDR2: MDHEN and SYDVKM. Trimming took off 5 bases at V and 7 bases at J, with 12 bases between the two ends. This CDR3 region has 12 residues. Overall study findings and caveats: Researchers report that a 13 V-J model separated ophthalmopathy from stable hyperthyroidism.

A patient was excluded if there was uncontrolled infection, other autoimmune disease, pregnancy or lactation. Based on clinical symptoms, serum thyroxine and TRAb, thyroid ultrasound and orbital computed tomography, diagnoses were reached. Out of 10 ml of fresh peripheral blood came the PBMCs. Source material: blood. The receptor was derived from a woman aged 45-65 years with Graves' hyperthyroidism. The chain carries TRBV28 and TRBJ2-7; the D is unclear. This CDR3 is CASSQPLSEQYF. Here the CDR3 DNA reads TGTGCCAGCAGTCAGCCCCTGAGTGAGCAGTACTTC.